This T cell receptor beta chain was recovered during a study of blood T cell repertoires in COVID-19. TCRdb keeps only in-frame clones here, not all; method: immunoSEQ multiplex PCR. The sample holds about 280,000 clones; around nine tenths are singletons and the top ten take 11%. In germline, CDR1 is SEHNR, CDR2 FQNEAQ (reference sequence). The V end lost 4 bases, the J end lost 4 bases, and 16 bases lay between the germline ends. This CDR3 has 15 residues. The rearrangement uses TRBV7-9 and TRBJ1-2; tentatively, D is TRBD1 (5 bases). The TCR was taken from a woman under 40 with COVID-19, enrolled during active disease. Material: peripheral blood. The CDR3 DNA is TGTGCCAGCAGCTCCAATGGGGCCGCCAGCTATGGCTACACCTTC. Its translation is CASSSNGAASYGYTF. Together with reference TRBV7-9 and TRBJ1-2, the CDR3 gives the full variable domain: DTGVSQNPRHKITKRGQNVTFRCDPISEHNRLYWYRQTLGQGPEFLTYFQNEAQLEKSRLLSDRFSAERPKGSFSTLEIQRTEQGDSAMYLCASSSNGAASYGYTFGSGTRLTVV.